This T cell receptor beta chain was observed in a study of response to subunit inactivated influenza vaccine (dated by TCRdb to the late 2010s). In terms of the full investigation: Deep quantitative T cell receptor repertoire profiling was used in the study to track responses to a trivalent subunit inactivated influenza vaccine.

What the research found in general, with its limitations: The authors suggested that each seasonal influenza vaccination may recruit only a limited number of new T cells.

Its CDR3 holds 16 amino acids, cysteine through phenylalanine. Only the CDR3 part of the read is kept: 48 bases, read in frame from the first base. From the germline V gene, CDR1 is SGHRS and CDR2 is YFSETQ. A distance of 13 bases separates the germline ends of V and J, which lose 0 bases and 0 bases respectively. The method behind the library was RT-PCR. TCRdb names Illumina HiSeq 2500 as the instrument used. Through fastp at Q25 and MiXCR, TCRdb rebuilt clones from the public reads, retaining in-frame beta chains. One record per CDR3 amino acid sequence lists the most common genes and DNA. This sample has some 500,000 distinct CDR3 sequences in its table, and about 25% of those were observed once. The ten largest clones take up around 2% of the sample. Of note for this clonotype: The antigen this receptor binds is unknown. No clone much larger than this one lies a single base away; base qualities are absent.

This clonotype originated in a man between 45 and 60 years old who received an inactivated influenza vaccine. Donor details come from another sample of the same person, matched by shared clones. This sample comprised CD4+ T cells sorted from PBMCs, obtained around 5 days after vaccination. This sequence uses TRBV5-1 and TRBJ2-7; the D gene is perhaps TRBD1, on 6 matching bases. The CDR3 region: CASSLVGTGNSYEQYF. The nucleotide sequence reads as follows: TGCGCCAGCAGCTTGGTCGGAACAGGGAACTCCTACGAGCAGTACTTC.